A selection of T cell receptor beta chains follows, all from one sample in a study of blood T cell repertoires in COVID-19. Method: immunoSEQ multiplex PCR; TCRdb's copy keeps in-frame clones and lacks some. The data hold 410,000 or so clones, with over 75% observed a single time. Sequenced sample: peripheral blood. The receptors originated from a woman between 35 and 50 years old with COVID-19, enrolled during active disease. The CDR3 runs from the conserved cysteine through the conserved F or W. D genes are given only for firm matches. Clone size is shown for a subset of rows, as once, few, many or a class of expanded clone.

D: NA; size: NA; length: 16; J: TRBJ1-6; V: TRBV4-3; DNA: TGCGCCAGCAGCCAAGATAGGACAGTGCCGAATTCACCCCTCCACTTT; CDR3: CASSQDRTVPNSPLHF
D: TRBD1; size: once; length: 14; J: TRBJ1-6; V: TRBV7-8; DNA: TGTGCCAGCAGCCCCGGACAGGAGAATTCACCCCTCCACTTT; CDR3: CASSPGQENSPLHF
D: NA; size: once; length: 16; J: TRBJ1-5; V: TRBV6-5; DNA: TGTGCCAGCAGTTATTCCGGGAATCCGGGTCTCCAGCCCCAGCATTTT; CDR3: CASSYSGNPGLQPQHF
D: NA; size: NA; length: 13; J: TRBJ1-4; V: TRBV7-7; DNA: TGTGCTACCAGACAAAACCTTGATGAAAAACTGTTTTTT; CDR3: CATRQNLDEKLFF
D: TRBD1; size: once; length: 14; J: TRBJ1-2; V: TRBV15; DNA: TGTGCCACCAGCACAGCAAGGACAGGGGGAGGCTACACCTTC; CDR3: CATSTARTGGGYTF
D: TRBD1; size: NA; length: 14; J: TRBJ1-3; V: TRBV5-1; DNA: TGCGCCAGCAGCTTGAGGGACAGGGGGAACACCATATATTTT; CDR3: CASSLRDRGNTIYF
D: TRBD1; size: NA; length: 14; J: TRBJ1-1; V: TRBV19; DNA: TGTGCCAGTACCCCGGGACAGCCAAACACTGAAGCTTTCTTT; CDR3: CASTPGQPNTEAFF
D: NA; size: NA; length: 14; J: TRBJ2-5; V: TRBV6-2/TRBV6-3; DNA: TGTGCCAGCAGTTACACGGACAGTCAAGAGACCCAGTACTTC; CDR3: CASSYTDSQETQYF
D: TRBD1; size: once; length: 12; J: TRBJ2-1; V: TRBV6-6; DNA: TGTGCCAGCAGTTACCCTACGACAGGGCCGTTCTTC; CDR3: CASSYPTTGPFF
D: NA; size: few; length: 15; J: TRBJ1-2; V: TRBV19; DNA: TGTGCCAGTAGTATAAGTGGAGGGCCCTCCCATGGCTACACCTTC; CDR3: CASSISGGPSHGYTF
D: NA; size: NA; length: 15; J: TRBJ2-1; V: TRBV6-1; DNA: TGTGCCAGCAGTGAACCGGGACGCTCAGGGAGGGAGCAGTTCTTC; CDR3: CASSEPGRSGREQFF
D: NA; size: NA; length: 13; J: TRBJ1-1; V: TRBV6-2/TRBV6-3; DNA: TGTGCCAGCAGTGATTTTATGAGCACTGAAGCTTTCTTT; CDR3: CASSDFMSTEAFF
D: TRBD1; size: NA; length: 13; J: TRBJ2-1; V: TRBV28; DNA: TGTGCCAGCACCGGACAGGGGGCGAATGAGCAGTTCTTC; CDR3: CASTGQGANEQFF
D: TRBD2; size: NA; length: 15; J: TRBJ2-1; V: TRBV4-1; DNA: TGCGCCAGCAGCCAAGATGTAGCGGGAATACGTGAGCAGTTCTTC; CDR3: CASSQDVAGIREQFF
D: NA; size: NA; length: 16; J: TRBJ1-3; V: TRBV10-3; DNA: TGTGCCATCAGTGAGTCCGGACACCGCTCTGGAAACACCATATATTTT; CDR3: CAISESGHRSGNTIYF
D: TRBD1; size: NA; length: 16; J: TRBJ1-4; V: TRBV5-6; DNA: TGTGCCAGCAGCATGACCAGGGGGCGGGCTAATGAAAAACTGTTTTTT; CDR3: CASSMTRGRANEKLFF
D: TRBD1; size: NA; length: 15; J: TRBJ1-1; V: TRBV11-2; DNA: TGTGCCAGCCAGGGGGCCTTGACATTGAACACTGAAGCTTTCTTT; CDR3: CASQGALTLNTEAFF
D: NA; size: NA; length: 17; J: TRBJ1-3; V: TRBV7-2; DNA: TGTGCCAGCAGCCCCCACCAGGGCCATTTGAATGGAAACACCATATATTTT; CDR3: CASSPHQGHLNGNTIYF
D: TRBD1; size: NA; length: 15; J: TRBJ2-7; V: TRBV28; DNA: TGTGCCAGCAGTTTAGCGGGGACAGGGGGCTACGAGCAGTACTTC; CDR3: CASSLAGTGGYEQYF
D: TRBD1; size: NA; length: 15; J: TRBJ2-1; V: TRBV19; DNA: TGTGCCAGTAGAGACAGGGGAAATATAGGTAATGAGCAGTTCTTC; CDR3: CASRDRGNIGNEQFF
D: NA; size: NA; length: 14; J: TRBJ1-1; V: TRBV7-9; DNA: TGTGCCAGCAGCTTACAGGCTCCCCTGTCTGAAGCTTTCTTT; CDR3: CASSLQAPLSEAFF
D: TRBD1; size: NA; length: 14; J: TRBJ1-6; V: TRBV11-1; DNA: TGTGCCAGCAGCTCTCCGGGACAGCTTTCACCCCTCCACTTT; CDR3: CASSSPGQLSPLHF
D: NA; size: NA; length: 14; J: TRBJ1-3; V: TRBV30; DNA: TGTGCCTGGAGTGTAGCAGGGATGGAAAACACCATATATTTT; CDR3: CAWSVAGMENTIYF
D: TRBD1; size: NA; length: 16; J: TRBJ1-1; V: TRBV5-5; DNA: TGTGCCAGCAGCTCGGGGGTAGGGGGCAGGAACACTGAAGCTTTCTTT; CDR3: CASSSGVGGRNTEAFF
D: TRBD1; size: NA; length: 13; J: TRBJ1-1; V: TRBV18; DNA: TGTGCCAGCTTTGGACAGGAAAAGACTGAAGCTTTCTTT; CDR3: CASFGQEKTEAFF
D: NA; size: NA; length: 15; J: TRBJ1-1; V: TRBV6-5; DNA: TGTGCCAGCAGCCGACAGGTGGGAGCCTATACTGAAGCTTTCTTT; CDR3: CASSRQVGAYTEAFF
D: NA; size: few; length: 16; J: TRBJ1-3; V: TRBV7-2; DNA: TGTGCCAGCAGCCCGACCCAGGGCCTCTCTGGAAACACCATATATTTT; CDR3: CASSPTQGLSGNTIYF
D: TRBD1; size: NA; length: 17; J: TRBJ1-1; V: TRBV9; DNA: TGTGCCAGCAGCGTAGGGGACAGGGTGCGGGGGAACACTGAAGCTTTCTTT; CDR3: CASSVGDRVRGNTEAFF
D: TRBD1; size: NA; length: 14; J: TRBJ1-2; V: TRBV5-5; DNA: TGTGCCAGCAGGAGACAGGGGGCAGACTATGGCTACACCTTC; CDR3: CASRRQGADYGYTF
D: NA; size: NA; length: 15; J: TRBJ1-1; V: TRBV4-2; DNA: TGTGCCAGCAGCCCACCTGAAGGGGGTTACACTGAAGCTTTCTTT; CDR3: CASSPPEGGYTEAFF
D: NA; size: NA; length: 12; J: TRBJ1-1; V: TRBV7-9; DNA: TGTGCCAGCAGCCCCAGGGCCCCTGAAGCTTTCTTT; CDR3: CASSPRAPEAFF
D: TRBD1; size: once; length: 13; J: TRBJ2-7; V: TRBV7-3; DNA: TGTGCCAGCAGCTTAACGACAGGGGACGAGCAGTACTTC; CDR3: CASSLTTGDEQYF
D: TRBD1; size: NA; length: 14; J: TRBJ2-7; V: TRBV27; DNA: TGTGCCAGCAGTTTATCGGGACAGGGGGACGAGCAGTACTTC; CDR3: CASSLSGQGDEQYF
D: NA; size: NA; length: 15; J: TRBJ2-1; V: TRBV9; DNA: TGTGCCAGCAGCGTAGCGGGGGGCGCTTCAAATGAGCAGTTCTTC; CDR3: CASSVAGGASNEQFF
D: TRBD1; size: once; length: 15; J: TRBJ1-1; V: TRBV4-3; DNA: TGCGCCAGCAGCCCTGCCGCCAGGGGGGAGACTGAAGCTTTCTTT; CDR3: CASSPAARGETEAFF
D: NA; size: NA; length: 16; J: TRBJ2-7; V: TRBV27; DNA: TGTGCCAGCAGTTTTTACCCCTCGCGTGGAGATGGTGAGCAGTACTTC; CDR3: CASSFYPSRGDGEQYF
D: TRBD2; size: NA; length: 17; J: TRBJ2-3; V: TRBV4-1; DNA: TGCGCCAGCAGCCAAGAAAAAGGACTAGCGGGGGAAGATACGCAGTATTTT; CDR3: CASSQEKGLAGEDTQYF
D: TRBD2; size: NA; length: 15; J: TRBJ2-1; V: TRBV6-5; DNA: TGTGCCAGCAGGGAGACTAGCGGCCCCTACAATGAGCAGTTCTTC; CDR3: CASRETSGPYNEQFF
D: TRBD1; size: NA; length: 14; J: TRBJ1-1; V: TRBV11-2; DNA: TGTGCCAGCAGCCCCGACAGGGGAATGGCTGAAGCTTTCTTT; CDR3: CASSPDRGMAEAFF
D: NA; size: NA; length: 13; J: TRBJ1-1; V: TRBV2; DNA: TGTGCCAGCAGCCTGGCGCGCGGGACTGAAGCTTTCTTT; CDR3: CASSLARGTEAFF
D: TRBD1; size: NA; length: 15; J: TRBJ1-1; V: TRBV9; DNA: TGTGCCAGCAGCTTGGGACAGTTATTGAACACTGAAGCTTTCTTT; CDR3: CASSLGQLLNTEAFF
D: NA; size: once; length: 17; J: TRBJ1-6; V: TRBV9; DNA: TGTGCCAGCAACAATCCCGGCGGGGGCCGAGGAGGTTCACCCCTCCACTTT; CDR3: CASNNPGGGRGGSPLHF
D: NA; size: few; length: 17; J: TRBJ2-7; V: TRBV2; DNA: TGTGCCAGCAACTCAGGGGTGCAGGACTGGAACTCCTACGAGCAGTACTTC; CDR3: CASNSGVQDWNSYEQYF
D: NA; size: NA; length: 14; J: TRBJ1-2; V: TRBV4-3; DNA: TGCGCCAGCAGCCAAGTCGGGGGAAACTATGGCTACACCTTC; CDR3: CASSQVGGNYGYTF
D: TRBD2; size: NA; length: 16; J: TRBJ2-7; V: TRBV7-6; DNA: TGTGCCAGCAGCTTATTTGGGCGGGAGGTGGATTACGAGCAGTACTTC; CDR3: CASSLFGREVDYEQYF
D: NA; size: NA; length: 15; J: TRBJ1-2; V: TRBV9; DNA: TGTGCCAGCAGCGTTGGCGGTCCGGACAGACGAGGCTACACCTTC; CDR3: CASSVGGPDRRGYTF
D: NA; size: once; length: 12; J: TRBJ1-6; V: TRBV19; DNA: TGTGCCAGTACCGCAGGGGATTCACCCCTCCACTTT; CDR3: CASTAGDSPLHF
D: TRBD1; size: NA; length: 17; J: TRBJ2-2; V: TRBV9; DNA: TGTGCCAGCAGCGTTCACCTCGGGACAGTCAACACCGGGGAGCTGTTTTTT; CDR3: CASSVHLGTVNTGELFF
D: NA; size: NA; length: 14; J: TRBJ2-5; V: TRBV24-1; DNA: TGTGCCACCAGTACAGGAGGGGTCCAAGAGACCCAGTACTTC; CDR3: CATSTGGVQETQYF
D: TRBD1; size: NA; length: 13; J: TRBJ1-6; V: TRBV6-2/TRBV6-3; DNA: TGTGCCAGCAGTTACCCAGGGGGGACACCCCTCCACTTT; CDR3: CASSYPGGTPLHF
D: NA; size: NA; length: 15; J: TRBJ2-7; V: TRBV5-1; DNA: TGCGCCAGCAGCCCCCAGGGAATTAGCTCCTACGAGCAGTACTTC; CDR3: CASSPQGISSYEQYF
D: NA; size: NA; length: 13; J: TRBJ2-7; V: TRBV19; DNA: TGTGCCAGTAGTCGGCAGGGTTCAGACGAGCAGTACTTC; CDR3: CASSRQGSDEQYF
D: NA; size: NA; length: 13; J: TRBJ1-4; V: TRBV27; DNA: TGTGCCAGCAGTTTGCGGGGAAGCGAAAAACTGTTTTTT; CDR3: CASSLRGSEKLFF
D: NA; size: few; length: 13; J: TRBJ2-7; V: TRBV2; DNA: TGTGCCAGCAGTGATTCAGGTTTCTACGAGCAGTACTTC; CDR3: CASSDSGFYEQYF